The 27 T cell receptor beta chains presented below share a single source sample, sequenced in a study of T-cell reconstitution after alpha-beta-depleted transplantation in children. TCRbeta library preparation incorporated unique molecular identifiers. TCRdb independently ran MiXCR on the PCR reads; one entry per CDR3 protein. The sample yields some 490,000 distinct CDR3 sequences, around 13% seen once. This specimen consisted of PBMCs from the stem cell graft donor, obtained from the stem cell graft. These receptors were collected from a human donor who donated a stem cell graft to a child with combined immunodeficiency.

The chain is built from TRBV18 and TRBJ2-7, with a weak D call TRBD1 (5 bases). The CDR3 extends over 14 amino acids. Trimming pared 3 bases from V and 3 bases from J, leaving 12 bases between. CDR1 is KGHSH and CDR2 is LQKENI in the germline V gene. Here the CDR3 reads CASSPGQAFYEQYF. The CDR3 coding sequence is TGTGCCAGCTCACCGGGGCAGGCATTCTACGAGCAGTACTTC. Using reference TRBV18 and TRBJ2-7 for the parts outside the CDR3, the full variable domain is NAGVMQNPRHLVRRRGQEARLRCSPMKGHSHVYWYRQLPEEGLKFMVYLQKENIIDESGMPKERFSAEFPKEGPSILRIQQVVRGDSAAYFCASSPGQAFYEQYFGPGTRLTVT.

This clonotype came up many times. The genes are TRBV20-1 and TRBJ2-7; possible D gene TRBD2, 5 bases. Germline V lookup: CDR1 DFQATT, CDR2 SNEGSKA (reference sequence). The CDR3 runs 16 residues. The V gene lost 3 bases and the J gene lost 3 bases, with 21 bases spanning the gap. This chain's CDR3 is CSARAPGGVLLYEQYF. The CDR3 nucleotides are TGCAGTGCTAGGGCCCCTGGAGGAGTTTTGCTCTACGAGCAGTACTTC.

This clonotype was seen at least ten times. This sequence joins TRBV27 and TRBJ2-1, with D hard to call. Germline loops: CDR1 MNHEY, CDR2 SMNVEV (reference sequence). V was cut by 3 bases and J by 10 bases, with 7 bases left in between. This CDR3 has 11 amino acids. The CDR3 region is CASSFGPEQFF. In DNA form, the CDR3 reads TGTGCCAGCAGTTTTGGGCCAGAGCAGTTCTTC.

This clonotype occurred a few times. The chain joins TRBV29-1 to TRBJ2-7; D may be TRBD2 (5 bases). Trimming shortened V by 1 base and J by 3 bases, and 7 bases separated the two germline ends. Germline lookup yields CDR1 SQVTM and CDR2 ANQGSEA. The CDR3 has 12 residues. CDR3 DNA: TGCAGCGTTGAAGGACTATTCTACGAGCAGTACTTC. The encoded protein is CSVEGLFYEQYF.

This clonotype was counted at least ten times. This rearrangement joins TRBV4-3 to TRBJ1-2; D is unclear. The V end lost 3 bases, the J end lost 0 bases, and 11 bases lay between the germline ends. Germline CDR1 reads LGHNA; CDR2 reads YSLEER. The CDR3 length is 15 residues. CDR3 DNA: TGCGCCAGCAGCCAGAGCAGAGAAGCTAACTATGGCTACACCTTC. Its translation is CASSQSREANYGYTF.

This clonotype was picked up many times. The CDR3 loop reads CSARVPSGRAYTQYF. The CDR3 DNA is TGCAGTGCTAGAGTCCCTAGCGGGAGGGCGTATACGCAGTATTTT. This chain joins TRBV20-1 and TRBJ2-3; 12 bases agree with TRBD2. Germline V gene lookup returns CDR1 DFQATT and CDR2 SNEGSKA (reference sequence). V trimming: 1 base; J trimming: 7 bases; junction bases outside the gene matches: 6. The CDR3 sequence is 15 residues long.

A few counts support this clonotype. The V call is TRBV29-1, the J call TRBJ2-3; TRBD2 matches at 15 bases. Germline V gives CDR1 SQVTM, CDR2 ANQGSEA. The V segment lost 3 bases and the J segment 6 bases; nucleotides outside the gene matches: 4. This CDR3 comprises 15 residues. CDR3: CSVDGTSGRPDTQYF. The CDR3 DNA reads as TGCAGCGTTGACGGGACTAGCGGGAGGCCCGATACGCAGTATTTT.

This clonotype has a handful of counts. The chain is built from TRBV7-2 and TRBJ2-5; 9 positions agree with TRBD2. J lost 5 bases, V lost 1 base, and 8 bases had no gene match. The CDR3 loop spans 16 amino acids. CDR1 and CDR2 (germline): SGHTA, FQGNSA. The CDR3 is CASSLGPSGARETQYF. The CDR3 coding sequence is TGTGCCAGCAGCTTAGGGCCTAGCGGGGCTCGGGAGACCCAGTACTTC.

This clonotype was seen many times. The chain joins TRBV28 to TRBJ2-1; D unresolved. CDR1 MDHEN and CDR2 SYDVKM come from the germline V gene. This CDR3 has 15 residues. Trimming took off 6 bases at V and 5 bases at J, with 17 bases between the two ends. The CDR3 bases are TGTGCCAGCAGCCCCCCAGCGATTGGTGACAATGAGCAGTTCTTC. Protein product: CASSPPAIGDNEQFF.

The chain links TRBV15 to TRBJ1-1; D is unresolved. This CDR3 has 13 amino acids. Trimming removed 2 bases at V and 1 base at J, with 5 bases between. The germline CDR1 and CDR2 sequences are LNHNV and YYDKDF (reference sequence). This CDR3 reads CATSRNQNTEAFF. CDR3 DNA: TGTGCCACCAGCAGAAATCAGAACACTGAAGCTTTCTTT.

To note about this clonotype: One end of the junction varies from germline; a read error may be responsible. The rearrangement joins TRBV3-1 to TRBJ1-1; no reliable D call. Germline V gene lookup returns CDR1 LGHDT and CDR2 YNNKEL (reference sequence). The CDR3 runs to 13 residues. The DNA of the CDR3 is TGTGCCATCAGCCAAGTGGTGAACACTGAAGCTTTCTTT. It encodes CAISQVVNTEAFF.

There are many counts of this clonotype. This chain uses TRBV27 with TRBJ2-7, with D perhaps given as TRBD1 or TRBD2 (5 bases each). CDR1 MNHEY and CDR2 SMNVEV come from the germline V gene (reference sequence). The CDR3 has 17 amino acids. With 4 bases removed from V and 3 bases from J, the gap between germline ends came to 22 bases. CDR3 protein: CASSSLLRGVLVYEQYF. The CDR3 nucleotides are TGTGCCAGCAGTTCCCTCCTCCGAGGGGTTTTAGTCTACGAGCAGTACTTC.

This chain uses TRBV6-4 with TRBJ2-7; perhaps TRBD1 as D (5 bases). The CDR3 has 12 amino acids. Germline CDR1 is MRHNA and CDR2 is SNTAGT. The germline V and J ends were trimmed by 8 bases and 12 bases, with 20 bases remaining between them. The CDR3 DNA reads TGTGCCAGCGGCACCTACCTGGACATTCGGTACTTC. Translating it yields CASGTYLDIRYF.

This chain joins TRBV6-1 and TRBJ1-3, with a possible D match to TRBD1 (6 bases). The germline V gene encodes CDR1 MNHNS and CDR2 SASEGT. Between the trimmed V and J ends, which lost 7 bases and 0 bases, there was a span of 22 bases. This CDR3 region has 18 residues. In DNA, the CDR3 is TGTGCCAGCAAGTCCCCGGGACAAGCAACTTACTCTGGAAACACCATATATTTT. This codes for CASKSPGQATYSGNTIYF.

There are a few counts of this clonotype. CDR3 sequence reads: CASSQDLREGLREQFF. CDR3 nucleotides: TGTGCCAGCAGCCAAGATCTACGGGAGGGCCTACGGGAGCAGTTCTTC. This chain links TRBV3-1 with TRBJ2-1; 8 bases fit TRBD2. Trimming at V came to 0 bases and at J to 10 bases, leaving 11 bases not matched to a gene. Per the germline V gene, CDR1 is LGHDT and CDR2 is YNNKEL (reference sequence). The CDR3 runs 16 residues.

The J gene is TRBJ1-3, the V gene TRBV7-8; maybe TRBD1 (6 bases). This CDR3 spans 14 amino acids. Trimming shortened V by 5 bases and J by 1 base, and 9 bases separated the two germline ends. CDR1 and CDR2 from the germline V gene are SGHVS and FQNEAQ. CDR3 loop: CASSIQGSGNTIYF. Here the CDR3 DNA reads TGTGCCAGCAGCATACAGGGTTCTGGAAACACCATATATTTT.

This clonotype was recorded only once. The chain links TRBV10-3 to TRBJ2-5; TRBD1 matches 10 bases. Per the germline V gene, CDR1 is ENHRY and CDR2 is SYGVKD. This CDR3 is 15 amino acids long. Trimming cost V 3 bases and J 5 bases; bases outside gene matches: 6. The CDR3 is CAISDPTGGWETQYF. CDR3 sequence (DNA): TGTGCCATCAGTGACCCGACAGGGGGCTGGGAGACCCAGTACTTC.

There are many counts of this clonotype. The chain has TRBV12-3 or TRBV12-4 and TRBJ2-2; D is tentatively TRBD1 or TRBD2 (6 bases each). Trimming shortened V by 2 bases and J by 8 bases, and 9 bases separated the two germline ends. This CDR3 spans 13 amino acids. The CDR3: CASSLQGTGELFF. CDR3 sequence (DNA): TGTGCCAGCAGTTTACAGGGGACTGGGGAGCTGTTTTTT.

The table lists this clonotype with a few counts. The chain couples TRBV4-2 to TRBJ1-1, with unresolved D. This CDR3 contains 13 residues. Germline V gene sequence: CDR1 LGHNA, CDR2 YNFKEQ. V lost 3 bases and J 5 bases, leaving 10 bases between the germline ends. CDR3 amino acids: CASSHLGRTEAFF. In DNA, the CDR3 is TGTGCCAGCAGCCATCTGGGGAGGACTGAAGCTTTCTTT.

This clonotype was counted only a few times. The chain is built from TRBV12-3 or TRBV12-4 and TRBJ1-5; D possibly corresponds to TRBD1 (6 bases). CDR3 size: 14 residues. Trimming cost V 2 bases and J 4 bases, with 9 bases left between them. CDR3 nucleotides: TGTGCCAGCAGTTTATCAACAGGGAATCAGCCCCAGCATTTT. It encodes CASSLSTGNQPQHF.

This chain's CDR3 is CASSLTSALIFF. CDR3 nucleotide sequence: TGTGCCAGCAGCCTCACTAGCGCCCTCATTTTCTTC. The chain couples TRBV7-2 to TRBJ2-1, with TRBD2 identical over 7 bases. The CDR3 spans 12 residues. Germline V CDR1 and CDR2: SGHTA, FQGNSA. The ends lost 5 bases at V and 16 bases at J; junction bases unmatched: 11.

The J gene is TRBJ1-2, the V gene TRBV18; D uncertain. Germline V gene sequence: CDR1 KGHSH, CDR2 LQKENI. CDR3 length: 13 amino acids. V was pared by 6 bases and J by 2 bases, with 10 bases between. CDR3 loop: CASSLDWNYGYTF. As DNA, the CDR3 is TGTGCCAGCTCCCTGGATTGGAACTATGGCTACACCTTC.

This clonotype was observed many times. The chain has TRBV12-3 or TRBV12-4 and TRBJ1-6; D call uncertain. CDR3 size: 12 residues. Trimming removed 4 bases from V and 6 bases from J, with 4 bases in between. CDR3 in amino acids: CASSYSNSPLHF. The CDR3 nucleotides are TGTGCCAGCAGTTACAGTAATTCACCCCTCCACTTT.

This clonotype was seen repeatedly, ten times or more. The chain recombines TRBV29-1 with TRBJ2-7, with 7 bases matching TRBD1. CDR3 length: 14 residues. The germline V gene encodes CDR1 SQVTM and CDR2 ANQGSEA. The junction had 5 bases not matched to a gene; V was cut back by 1 base and J by 2 bases. The CDR3 sequence is CSVEGAGGAYEQYF. The DNA for the CDR3 is TGCAGCGTTGAAGGGGCAGGGGGAGCCTACGAGCAGTACTTC.

This clonotype was found a few times. The chain has TRBV2 and TRBJ2-2; 9 nucleotides align to TRBD1. The CDR3 totals 15 residues. The V gene end was trimmed by 8 bases and the J gene end by 6 bases; junction bases not matched to a gene: 10. Germline loops: CDR1 SNHLY, CDR2 FYNNEI. The CDR3 sequence is CASLPNTGGSGELFF. The CDR3 DNA is TGTGCCAGCCTTCCTAATACAGGGGGCTCCGGGGAGCTGTTTTTT.

The chain uses TRBV11-2 and TRBJ2-3; unclear D gene. Looked up from germline, CDR1 is SGHAT and CDR2 is FQNNGV. Trimming took 0 bases from V and 4 from J, leaving 17 bases between them. The CDR3 is 17 residues long. CDR3 region: CASSLEVQIRYADTQYF. CDR3 coding DNA: TGTGCCAGCAGCTTAGAGGTGCAGATTCGTTACGCAGATACGCAGTATTTT. Supplemented by reference TRBV11-2 and TRBJ2-3, the full variable domain reads EAGVAQSPRYKIIEKRQSVAFWCNPISGHATLYWYQQILGQGPKLLIQFQNNGVVDDSQLPKDRFSAERLKGVDSTLKIQPAKLEDSAVYLCASSLEVQIRYADTQYFGPGTRLTVL.

This sequence joins TRBV2 and TRBJ2-7; D is unclear. V lost 6 bases to trimming and J lost 1 base, with 10 bases between them. Germline V lookup: CDR1 SNHLY, CDR2 FYNNEI. The CDR3 is made up of 13 amino acids. CDR3 region: CASRDGASYEQYF. In DNA, the CDR3 is TGTGCCAGCAGGGACGGAGCGTCCTACGAGCAGTACTTC.